The T cell receptor beta chain under discussion was sequenced for a study of control samples from healthy donors and cancer patients. Trimming removed 6 bases from V and 4 bases from J; junction bases left unmatched: 8. Per germline, CDR1 SQVTM and CDR2 ANQGSEA. This CDR3 contains 14 residues. Only in-frame clones appear in the TCRdb table, and some are missing; sequencing was by immunoSEQ multiplex PCR. Found here are 65,000 to 80,000 clones, around 90% of them singletons; the top ten hold roughly 2%. The sequence was collected from a woman aged 60 to 75 with head and neck cancer. The chain joins TRBV29-1 to TRBJ1-3; TRBD1 matches 8 bases. Sequenced sample: PBMCs. CDR3 DNA: TGCAGCGTCGACTGGACAGGGAGGGGAAACACCATATATTTT. It translates to CSVDWTGRGNTIYF.